Listed here are 8 T cell receptor beta chains from one sample, sequenced in a study of blood T cell repertoires in COVID-19. Some clones are missing from TCRdb's copy, which holds only in-frame ones; the method was immunoSEQ multiplex PCR. The sample has approximately 46,000 clones, 90% seen once. Sequencing input: peripheral blood. All receptors derive from a man in his fifties or sixties with active COVID-19.

This chain's CDR3 is CASSKTGTGDTEAFF. CDR3 DNA: TGTGCCAGCAGCAAAACCGGGACAGGGGACACTGAAGCTTTCTTT. The chain carries TRBV5-5 and TRBJ1-1, with 10 bases lining up with TRBD1. Germline CDR1 and CDR2: SGHKS and YYEKEE (reference sequence). The CDR3 contains 15 residues. Trimming cost V 4 bases and J 3 bases; bases outside gene matches: 6.

The rearrangement joins TRBV12-3 or TRBV12-4 to TRBJ1-5; D unresolved. Trimming removed 8 bases from V and 1 base from J, with 9 bases in between. This CDR3 spans 13 amino acids. The CDR3 spells CASVSESNQPQHF. CDR3 DNA: TGTGCCAGCGTCTCGGAGAGCAATCAGCCCCAGCATTTT.

The J gene is TRBJ1-3, the V gene TRBV18; D not resolved. Germline V gives CDR1 KGHSH, CDR2 LQKENI. This CDR3 contains 14 residues. Trimming left V 8 bases short and J 1 base short, with 12 bases between. The DNA for the CDR3 is TGTGCCAGCCTTAACGTGAGGTCTGGAAACACCATATATTTT. This codes for CASLNVRSGNTIYF.

This clone has only a few counts. The chain uses TRBV3-1 (or the pseudogene TRBV3-2) and TRBJ1-2; D may be TRBD1 (6 bases). Germline V CDR1 and CDR2: LGHDT, YNNKEL (reference sequence). This CDR3 has 18 residues. V was clipped by 0 bases and J by 6 bases, with 23 bases between them. CDR3 DNA: TGTGCCAGCAGCCAAGATCGCTGTTGGGTGGGGGCGAGGGATGGCTACACCTTC. Translation: CASSQDRCWVGARDGYTF.

This clone was picked up a small number of times. The chain carries TRBV7-8 and TRBJ1-1, with D uncertain. V lost 3 bases to trimming and J lost 5 bases, with 10 bases between them. Per germline, CDR1 SGHVS and CDR2 FQNEAQ. The CDR3 sequence is 13 residues long. The DNA of the CDR3 is TGTGCCAGCAGCTTGCGGCAGAAAACTGAAGCTTTCTTT. Translated, it gives CASSLRQKTEAFF.

This chain connects TRBV7-2 to TRBJ2-2, with 10 bases matching TRBD2. Germline V lookup: CDR1 SGHTA, CDR2 FQGNSA. The CDR3 has 16 residues. V gave up 5 bases and J gave up 5 bases; unmatched junction bases: 8. The DNA for the CDR3 is TGTGCCAGCAGCCTTACTAGCGGGGTGGGGACCGGGGAGCTGTTTTTT. Protein sequence: CASSLTSGVGTGELFF.

This sequence joins TRBV6-2 or TRBV6-3 and TRBJ1-2; 10 bases match TRBD1. Per germline, CDR1 MNHEY and CDR2 SVGEGT. The CDR3 is made up of 19 amino acids. V shed 2 bases, J shed 3 bases, and the junction held 15 bases outside the gene matches. CDR3 DNA sequence: TGTGCCAGCAGTTACCCGCTAATTGCTCGGACAGGGGGTCACTATGGCTACACCTTC. Translation: CASSYPLIARTGGHYGYTF.

The chain combines TRBV7-2 with TRBJ1-1; the D is unclear. This CDR3 spans 14 amino acids. Germline V gives CDR1 SGHTA, CDR2 FQGNSA. V lost 2 bases, J lost 2 bases, and 9 bases lay in between. The CDR3: CASSLSAVNTEAFF. The DNA for the CDR3 is TGTGCCAGCAGCTTATCGGCGGTTAACACTGAAGCTTTCTTT.